The rows below give T cell receptor beta chains drawn from one sample of a study of cytomegalovirus exposure and HLA in healthy donors. The assay was immunoSEQ multiplex PCR, and TCRdb's table has in-frame clones only and misses some. Counted here are about 160,000 clones, roughly four fifths occurring once; the ten biggest clones make up 9.5% to 12%. The sequenced sample was PBMCs. The origin of the receptors is a man in his forties or fifties in good health and CMV-seropositive. The CDR3 runs from the conserved cysteine through the conserved F or W. A D gene is named only where the DNA matches it firmly. The size entry is marked missing in some rows and otherwise reads once, few, many or a size class.

j_call: TRBJ2-7
clone_size: -
v_call: TRBV7-3
d_call: -
cdr3_aa: CASSHTGTYEQYF
cdr3_nt: TGTGCCAGCAGCCACACAGGGACCTACGAGCAGTACTTC

j_call: TRBJ2-7
clone_size: -
v_call: TRBV5-4
d_call: TRBD1
cdr3_aa: CASTRDSSYEQYF
cdr3_nt: TGTGCCAGCACCCGGGACAGCTCCTACGAGCAGTACTTC

j_call: TRBJ1-1
clone_size: -
v_call: TRBV29-1
d_call: TRBD1
cdr3_aa: CSGLTGGYTEAFF
cdr3_nt: TGCAGCGGGCTGACAGGGGGCTACACTGAAGCTTTCTTT

j_call: TRBJ2-3
clone_size: -
v_call: TRBV11-3
d_call: -
cdr3_aa: CASSLNRVDTQYF
cdr3_nt: TGTGCCAGCAGCTTAAATAGAGTAGATACGCAGTATTTT

j_call: TRBJ1-5
clone_size: -
v_call: TRBV9
d_call: -
cdr3_aa: CASSGGLDSNQPQHF
cdr3_nt: TGTGCCAGCAGCGGGGGACTGGATAGCAATCAGCCCCAGCATTTT

j_call: TRBJ1-4
clone_size: -
v_call: TRBV9
d_call: TRBD1
cdr3_aa: CASSKDRGSEKLFF
cdr3_nt: TGTGCCAGCAGCAAGGACAGGGGAAGCGAAAAACTGTTTTTT

j_call: TRBJ2-5
clone_size: -
v_call: TRBV7-9
d_call: -
cdr3_aa: CASSTRRDQETQYF
cdr3_nt: TGTGCCAGCAGTACCCGGCGGGACCAAGAGACCCAGTACTTC

j_call: TRBJ2-7
clone_size: -
v_call: TRBV28
d_call: -
cdr3_aa: CASSFGGAGREQYF
cdr3_nt: TGTGCCAGCAGTTTTGGGGGGGCGGGAAGGGAGCAGTACTTC

j_call: TRBJ1-3
clone_size: -
v_call: TRBV27
d_call: -
cdr3_aa: CASSYAGLSGNTIYF
cdr3_nt: TGTGCCAGCAGTTACGCAGGCTTATCTGGAAACACCATATATTTT

j_call: TRBJ2-1
clone_size: -
v_call: TRBV19
d_call: TRBD2
cdr3_aa: CASSMAAGGYNEQFF
cdr3_nt: TGTGCCAGTAGTATGGCGGCGGGAGGTTACAATGAGCAGTTCTTC

j_call: TRBJ1-4
clone_size: -
v_call: TRBV10-3
d_call: TRBD1
cdr3_aa: CAISESRAGGREKLFF
cdr3_nt: TGTGCCATCAGTGAATCTAGGGCAGGGGGGCGTGAAAAACTGTTTTTT

j_call: TRBJ1-4
clone_size: -
v_call: TRBV29-1
d_call: -
cdr3_aa: CSATATNEKLFF
cdr3_nt: TGCAGCGCGACAGCAACTAATGAAAAACTGTTTTTT

j_call: TRBJ2-7
clone_size: -
v_call: TRBV4-2
d_call: TRBD2
cdr3_aa: CASSQAGVWEQYF
cdr3_nt: TGTGCCAGCAGTCAGGCGGGAGTGTGGGAGCAGTACTTC

j_call: TRBJ2-3
clone_size: -
v_call: TRBV11-3
d_call: -
cdr3_aa: CASSLEYLGGRDTQYF
cdr3_nt: TGTGCCAGCAGCTTAGAGTATCTAGGTGGCAGAGATACGCAGTATTTT

j_call: TRBJ2-3
clone_size: -
v_call: TRBV6-1
d_call: -
cdr3_aa: CASSSRPGRTDTQYF
cdr3_nt: TGTGCCAGCAGTTCCCGACCGGGTCGCACAGATACGCAGTATTTT

j_call: TRBJ1-1
clone_size: -
v_call: TRBV29-1
d_call: TRBD1
cdr3_aa: CSVRQGGNTEAFF
cdr3_nt: TGCAGCGTTAGACAGGGAGGGAACACTGAAGCTTTCTTT

j_call: TRBJ2-5
clone_size: -
v_call: TRBV27
d_call: TRBD1
cdr3_aa: CASSPRTGGGETQYF
cdr3_nt: TGTGCCAGCAGTCCCAGGACAGGGGGCGGAGAGACCCAGTACTTC

j_call: TRBJ1-2
clone_size: -
v_call: TRBV28
d_call: TRBD1
cdr3_aa: CASSLGTGGAWGYTF
cdr3_nt: TGTGCCAGCAGTTTAGGGACAGGGGGCGCGTGGGGCTACACCTTC

j_call: TRBJ1-2
clone_size: -
v_call: TRBV6-6
d_call: TRBD1
cdr3_aa: CASRGQGAFYGYTF
cdr3_nt: TGTGCCAGCAGAGGACAGGGGGCCTTCTATGGCTACACCTTC

j_call: TRBJ2-5
clone_size: -
v_call: TRBV7-9
d_call: TRBD2
cdr3_aa: CASSGPGLAGGTKETQYF
cdr3_nt: TGTGCCAGCAGCGGACCGGGACTAGCGGGGGGAACCAAAGAGACCCAGTACTTC

j_call: TRBJ2-1
clone_size: few
v_call: TRBV2
d_call: TRBD1
cdr3_aa: CASSEILWRDRGGDEQFF
cdr3_nt: TGTGCCAGCAGTGAAATCCTTTGGCGGGACAGGGGGGGGGATGAGCAGTTCTTC

j_call: TRBJ2-3
clone_size: -
v_call: TRBV7-2
d_call: TRBD2
cdr3_aa: CASSLAAGGVDTQYF
cdr3_nt: TGTGCCAGCAGCTTAGCGGCGGGGGGAGTGGATACGCAGTATTTT

j_call: TRBJ2-1
clone_size: -
v_call: TRBV9
d_call: TRBD2
cdr3_aa: CASSFASGGYNEQFF
cdr3_nt: TGTGCCAGCAGCTTCGCTAGCGGGGGCTACAATGAGCAGTTCTTC

j_call: TRBJ2-5
clone_size: -
v_call: TRBV9
d_call: -
cdr3_aa: CASSGGRTPGRETQYF
cdr3_nt: TGTGCCAGCAGCGGTGGGAGAACACCAGGACGGGAGACCCAGTACTTC

j_call: TRBJ2-1
clone_size: -
v_call: TRBV13
d_call: TRBD1
cdr3_aa: CASSLTQGQGKFF
cdr3_nt: TGTGCCAGCAGCTTAACCCAGGGACAGGGAAAATTCTTC

j_call: TRBJ2-1
clone_size: -
v_call: TRBV5-1
d_call: TRBD2
cdr3_aa: CASSSRGLAGSSSYNEQFF
cdr3_nt: TGCGCCAGCAGCTCCCGGGGACTAGCGGGATCTAGCTCCTACAATGAGCAGTTCTTC

j_call: TRBJ2-4
clone_size: -
v_call: TRBV16
d_call: -
cdr3_aa: CASSQDLNSQYF
cdr3_nt: TGTGCCAGCAGCCAGGACTTAAACAGTCAGTACTTC

j_call: TRBJ2-7
clone_size: -
v_call: TRBV30
d_call: -
cdr3_aa: CAWSVQYEQYF
cdr3_nt: TGTGCCTGGAGTGTACAGTACGAGCAGTACTTC

j_call: TRBJ2-6
clone_size: -
v_call: TRBV5-1
d_call: -
cdr3_aa: CASNPSLSGANGLTF
cdr3_nt: TGCGCCAGCAACCCCTCTCTCTCTGGGGCCAACGGCCTGACTTTC

j_call: TRBJ1-2
clone_size: -
v_call: TRBV9
d_call: TRBD1
cdr3_aa: CASSVNAGGFGYTF
cdr3_nt: TGTGCCAGCAGCGTAAATGCAGGGGGATTTGGCTACACCTTC

j_call: TRBJ1-6
clone_size: -
v_call: TRBV5-4
d_call: TRBD1
cdr3_aa: CASSLERTGGSPLHF
cdr3_nt: TGTGCCAGCAGCTTGGAGAGGACAGGGGGTTCACCCCTCCACTTT

j_call: TRBJ2-1
clone_size: -
v_call: TRBV28
d_call: -
cdr3_aa: CASSPTGSGLNNEQFF
cdr3_nt: TGTGCCAGCAGTCCCACCGGGAGCGGGCTAAACAATGAGCAGTTCTTC

j_call: TRBJ2-4
clone_size: -
v_call: TRBV6-6
d_call: -
cdr3_aa: CASSQGVGGNSQYF
cdr3_nt: TGTGCCAGCAGCCAAGGGGTAGGGGGAAACAGTCAGTACTTC

j_call: TRBJ1-2
clone_size: -
v_call: TRBV6-5
d_call: TRBD1
cdr3_aa: CASRPKTGFGYGYTF
cdr3_nt: TGTGCCAGCAGGCCTAAGACAGGGTTCGGCTATGGCTACACCTTC

j_call: TRBJ2-7
clone_size: -
v_call: TRBV6-5
d_call: TRBD1
cdr3_aa: CASSLDRGAYEQYF
cdr3_nt: TGTGCCAGCAGTCTTGACAGGGGTGCCTACGAGCAGTACTTC

j_call: TRBJ2-2
clone_size: -
v_call: TRBV4-1
d_call: TRBD2
cdr3_aa: CASSRASGANTGELFF
cdr3_nt: TGCGCCAGCAGCCGGGCTAGCGGGGCCAACACCGGGGAGCTGTTTTTT

j_call: TRBJ1-2
clone_size: -
v_call: TRBV4-1
d_call: TRBD1
cdr3_aa: CASSQLQGKGYYGYTF
cdr3_nt: TGCGCCAGCAGCCAACTACAGGGGAAGGGGTACTATGGCTACACCTTC

j_call: TRBJ2-7
clone_size: -
v_call: TRBV6-1
d_call: TRBD2
cdr3_aa: CASSELGLAGGPTLEQYF
cdr3_nt: TGTGCCAGCAGTGAACTAGGACTAGCGGGGGGGCCGACGCTCGAGCAGTACTTC

j_call: TRBJ2-7
clone_size: -
v_call: TRBV30
d_call: TRBD2
cdr3_aa: CAWSRLTGGEQYF
cdr3_nt: TGTGCCTGGTCCCGTCTCACGGGGGGCGAGCAGTACTTC

j_call: TRBJ2-7
clone_size: -
v_call: TRBV27
d_call: TRBD1
cdr3_aa: CASSRTGVGGSEQYF
cdr3_nt: TGTGCCTCCAGCCGGACAGGGGTAGGTGGGTCCGAGCAGTACTTC

j_call: TRBJ1-2
clone_size: -
v_call: TRBV19
d_call: -
cdr3_aa: CASSGGLSNYGYTF
cdr3_nt: TGTGCCAGTAGTGGGGGCCTTTCTAACTATGGCTACACCTTC